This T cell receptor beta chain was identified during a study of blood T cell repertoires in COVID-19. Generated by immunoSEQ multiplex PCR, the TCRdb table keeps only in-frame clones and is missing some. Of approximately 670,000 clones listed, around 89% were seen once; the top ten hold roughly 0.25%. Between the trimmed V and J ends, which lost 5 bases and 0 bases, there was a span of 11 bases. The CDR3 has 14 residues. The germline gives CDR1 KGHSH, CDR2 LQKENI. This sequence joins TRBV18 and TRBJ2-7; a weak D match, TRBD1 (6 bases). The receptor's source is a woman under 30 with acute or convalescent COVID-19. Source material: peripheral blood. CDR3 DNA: TGTGCCAGCTCATTCCGACAGGACTCCTACGAGCAGTACTTC. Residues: CASSFRQDSYEQYF.